The 32 T cell receptor beta chains in this list originate from one sample, sequenced in a study of shared clonotypes between healthy human individuals. The naive CD8 fraction comprised CD45RO-negative cells positively selected for CCR7 and excluded terminally differentiated effector memory CD45RA+ cells. The repertoire was sequenced with immunoSEQ multiplex PCR; TCRdb's copy has only in-frame clones and lacks some. The table has around 2,000,000 clones, approximately 95% seen once. Input material: naive CD8+ T cells sorted from blood. All receptors come from a man aged 18 to 30 in good health.

The rearrangement uses TRBV28 and TRBJ1-6, with D tentatively TRBD1 (5 bases). This CDR3 region has 15 residues. The V gene's germline CDR1 is MDHEN and CDR2 SYDVKM. V was trimmed by 2 bases and J by 6 bases, leaving 11 bases between them. CDR3 in amino acids: CASSLARDSNSPLHF. CDR3 nucleotides: TGTGCCAGCAGTTTAGCCCGAGACAGTAATTCACCCCTCCACTTT. Full variable domain (missing parts from reference TRBV28 and TRBJ1-6): DVKVTQSSRYLVKRTGEKVFLECVQDMDHENMFWYRQDPGLGLRLIYFSYDVKMKEKGDIPEGYSVSREKKERFSLILESASTNQTSMYLCASSLARDSNSPLHFGNGTRLTVT.

V and J are TRBV19 and TRBJ2-2; D is unclear. CDR1 and CDR2 from the germline V gene are LNHDA and SQIVND (reference sequence). There are 14 residues in the CDR3. The V end was cut by 3 bases, the J end by 8 bases, with 13 bases between. The CDR3 bases are TGTGCCAGTAGTATCGGTCCAGTTTCTGGGGAGCTGTTTTTT. Translating gives CASSIGPVSGELFF.

The genes are TRBV27 and TRBJ2-7; TRBD2 might be the D (6 bases). Germline V gene sequence: CDR1 MNHEY, CDR2 SMNVEV (reference sequence). Trimming removed 6 bases at V and 7 bases at J, with 22 bases between. The CDR3 totals 15 residues. CDR3 residues: CASRPFPAGTLEQYF. DNA for the CDR3: TGTGCCAGCAGACCCTTCCCGGCAGGGACTTTGGAGCAGTACTTC.

The count of this clone is one. Other nucleotide sequences in the sample specify the same CDR3. The DNA for the CDR3 is TGTGCCTGGAGTTTGGGCCAGGGCTCCTACGAGCAGTACTTC. Its protein product is CAWSLGQGSYEQYF. The rearrangement links TRBV30 to TRBJ2-7; D is perhaps TRBD1 (5 bases). V was clipped by 2 bases and J by 0 bases, with 11 bases between them. Germline V CDR1 and CDR2: GTSNPN, SVGIG (reference sequence). The CDR3 has 14 residues.

J is TRBJ2-7 and V is TRBV6-1, with D unclear. The CDR3 is made up of 13 amino acids. Germline V CDR1 and CDR2: MNHNS, SASEGT. V dropped 5 bases and J dropped 2 bases, with 10 bases sitting between them. CDR3 residues: CASSPAGAYEQYF. The CDR3 bases are TGTGCCAGCAGTCCGGCAGGAGCCTACGAGCAGTACTTC.

This sequence joins TRBV4-1 and TRBJ2-2, with D unresolved. V was clipped by 3 bases and J by 6 bases, with 14 bases between them. There are 15 residues in the CDR3. Germline CDR1 reads MGHRA; CDR2 reads YSYEKL. This CDR3 reads CASSQEFETPGELFF. CDR3 nucleotides: TGCGCCAGCAGCCAGGAATTCGAGACGCCCGGGGAGCTGTTTTTT.

This chain connects TRBV10-3 to TRBJ2-7; 11 bases align to TRBD1. The CDR3 loop spans 15 amino acids. The ends lost 11 bases at V and 3 bases at J; junction bases unmatched: 12. Germline values: CDR1 ENHRY, CDR2 SYGVKD. The CDR3 sequence is CASSGTGGIIYEQYF. CDR3 nucleotide sequence: TGTGCCTCATCCGGGACAGGGGGTATTATCTACGAGCAGTACTTC.

Notes on this clone: In the same sample, other DNA sequences code for this CDR3. This chain connects TRBV7-9 to TRBJ2-7, with D hard to call. V lost 1 base and J 3 bases, leaving 7 bases between the germline ends. The CDR3 runs 13 residues. Germline CDR1 is SEHNR and CDR2 is FQNEAQ (reference sequence). This chain's CDR3 is CASSLDGIYEQYF. CDR3 DNA: TGTGCCAGCAGCTTAGACGGAATCTACGAGCAGTACTTC. Combining the CDR3 with reference TRBV7-9 and TRBJ2-7 gives the whole variable domain DTGVSQNPRHKITKRGQNVTFRCDPISEHNRLYWYRQTLGQGPEFLTYFQNEAQLEKSRLLSDRFSAERPKGSFSTLEIQRTEQGDSAMYLCASSLDGIYEQYFGPGTRLTVT.

The CDR3 bases are TGCGCCAGCAGCCCAGAAGGTACAGGGGTCTATTACGAGCAGTACTTC. This translates into CASSPEGTGVYYEQYF. This chain links TRBV4-1 with TRBJ2-7; TRBD1 aligns across 7 bases. This CDR3 contains 16 residues. Per germline, CDR1 MGHRA and CDR2 YSYEKL. Losses at the gene ends were 4 bases for V and 4 bases for J; bases not matched to a gene: 13.

This sequence joins TRBV7-9 and TRBJ2-1; TRBD2 might be the D (6 bases). The CDR3 length is 15 residues. The germline gives CDR1 SEHNR, CDR2 FQNEAQ (reference sequence). The ends were cut back, 1 base at V and 3 bases at J, with 10 bases in the middle. In DNA, the CDR3 is TGTGCCAGCAGCTTAGTTAGCGGCCTCTACAATGAGCAGTTCTTC. This gives the protein CASSLVSGLYNEQFF. The entire variable domain, with the rest obtained from reference TRBV7-9 and TRBJ2-1, is as follows: DTGVSQNPRHKITKRGQNVTFRCDPISEHNRLYWYRQTLGQGPEFLTYFQNEAQLEKSRLLSDRFSAERPKGSFSTLEIQRTEQGDSAMYLCASSLVSGLYNEQFFGPGTRLTVL.

This clone was seen a single time. The chain couples TRBV7-9 to TRBJ2-7, with 8 bases identical to TRBD2. Germline V gene data show CDR1 as SEHNR and CDR2 as FQNEAQ (reference sequence). This CDR3 has 15 residues. Germline trimming cut 4 bases from V and 0 bases from J; bases unmatched to any gene: 5. The CDR3 is CASSYGRDDSYEQYF. The CDR3 DNA follows: TGTGCCAGCAGCTACGGGAGGGACGACTCCTACGAGCAGTACTTC.

This chain connects TRBV6-1 to TRBJ2-7; no clear D gene. CDR1 and CDR2 from the germline V gene are MNHNS and SASEGT. The CDR3 consists of 13 residues. V gave up 2 bases and J gave up 2 bases, with 7 bases separating them. The CDR3 sequence: CASSESVTYEQYF. In nucleotides, the CDR3 is TGTGCCAGCAGTGAATCCGTCACCTACGAGCAGTACTTC.

The chain combines TRBV27 with TRBJ1-1, with TRBD1 as a possible D gene (5 bases). V lost 6 bases to trimming and J lost 1 base, with 12 bases between them. Germline lookup yields CDR1 MNHEY and CDR2 SMNVEV (reference sequence). The CDR3 contains 14 residues. CDR3: CASSHAGGNTEAFF. In DNA, the CDR3 is TGTGCCAGCAGCCACGCTGGGGGGAACACTGAAGCTTTCTTT.

This sequence joins TRBV30 and TRBJ2-3; 7 nucleotides agree with TRBD1. The junction had 10 bases not matched to a gene; V was cut back by 7 bases and J by 0 bases. CDR1 is GTSNPN and CDR2 is SVGIG in the germline V gene (reference sequence). The CDR3 sequence is 15 residues long. DNA for the CDR3: TGTGCCTCCAATCCCGGGACAGCAAGCACAGATACGCAGTATTTT. This encodes CASNPGTASTDTQYF.

Concerning this clone itself: The identical CDR3 is also encoded by other nucleotide sequences in the sample. The chain combines TRBV27 with TRBJ2-2; TRBD1 might be the D (6 bases). Germline values: CDR1 MNHEY, CDR2 SMNVEV (reference sequence). This CDR3 is built from 13 residues. V shed 6 bases and J shed 5 bases, with 10 bases lying between them. CDR3 in amino acids: CASSLQGTGELFF. In DNA form, the CDR3 reads TGTGCCAGCAGCTTACAGGGTACCGGGGAGCTGTTTTTT.

This chain joins TRBV11-2 and TRBJ2-7; 8 bases are a match to TRBD2. The V segment lost 1 base and the J segment 5 bases; nucleotides outside the gene matches: 4. Per germline, CDR1 SGHAT and CDR2 FQNNGV. This CDR3 region has 14 residues. CDR3 nucleotides: TGTGCCAGCAGCTTAGCGGGGGGGTCCCACGAGCAGTACTTC. This translates into CASSLAGGSHEQYF.

The chain has TRBV6-5 and TRBJ1-1; D not certain. V dropped 7 bases and J dropped 4 bases, with 13 bases sitting between them. The length of the CDR3 is 13 residues. CDR1 is MNHEY and CDR2 is SVGAGI in the germline V gene. The CDR3, as DNA: TGTGCCAGCAATGATGGGTGGGTCACTGAAGCTTTCTTT. Translated: CASNDGWVTEAFF.

The chain couples TRBV14 to TRBJ2-3; D might be TRBD2 (6 bases). V lost 4 bases, J lost 8 bases, and 22 bases lay in between. Germline-derived CDR1 and CDR2 are SGHDN and FVKESK. The CDR3 has 16 residues. For the CDR3, the DNA is TGTGCCAGCAGCCGCAAGTCTAGCGCCGACGCGGGTACGCAGTATTTT. It codes for CASSRKSSADAGTQYF.

This clone was picked up one time. The chain couples TRBV7-6 to TRBJ2-7; 7 bases agree with TRBD1. The CDR3 has 16 residues. Trimming removed 5 bases from V and 1 base from J; junction bases left unmatched: 11. The germline V gene has CDR1 SGHVS and CDR2 FNYEAQ. Here the CDR3 reads CASSTRTGTDSYEQYF. In DNA, the CDR3 is TGTGCCAGCAGCACCAGAACCGGGACAGATTCCTACGAGCAGTACTTC.

The chain is built from TRBV30 and TRBJ1-1; 7 nucleotides align to TRBD1. V was pared by 5 bases and J by 7 bases, with 7 bases of the junction left unmatched. The V gene's germline CDR1 is GTSNPN and CDR2 SVGIG (reference sequence). The CDR3 spans 12 residues. The CDR3 is CAWGDSGSEAFF. CDR3 nucleotides: TGTGCCTGGGGGGACAGTGGGAGTGAAGCTTTCTTT.

This clone has only a few counts. This chain links TRBV19 with TRBJ1-5; no clear D. V was shortened by 7 bases and J by 3 bases, with 16 bases between the two germline ends. This CDR3 is built from 15 residues. Germline CDR1 LNHDA, CDR2 SQIVND (reference sequence). In DNA, the CDR3 is TGTGCCAGTACCCCCCAGGCGTTTTTCAATCAGCCCCAGCATTTT. Protein product: CASTPQAFFNQPQHF.

The chain employs TRBV5-1 and TRBJ2-1, with 8 bases identical to TRBD1. The CDR3 length is 16 residues. V lost 0 bases to trimming and J lost 4 bases; unmatched junction nucleotides: 6. Germline-derived CDR1 and CDR2 are SGHRS and YFSETQ. The CDR3: CASSLATGGLYNEQFF. CDR3 coding DNA: TGCGCCAGCAGCTTGGCCACAGGGGGACTTTACAATGAGCAGTTCTTC.

The rearrangement joins TRBV11-2 to TRBJ2-5; 10 bases match TRBD2. From germline, CDR1 is SGHAT and CDR2 FQNNGV. CDR3 length: 13 amino acids. V was clipped by 9 bases and J by 7 bases; unmatched bases: 8. This CDR3 is CASGLAGDGTQYF. CDR3 in DNA: TGTGCCAGTGGTCTAGCGGGAGATGGGACCCAGTACTTC.

This chain's CDR3 is CASSSANEEEETQYF. The CDR3, as DNA: TGCGCCAGCAGCTCCGCAAATGAGGAAGAAGAGACCCAGTACTTC. The chain recombines TRBV5-1 with TRBJ2-5, with D unresolved. Germline CDR1 reads SGHRS; CDR2 reads YFSETQ. This CDR3 comprises 15 residues. V was pared by 3 bases and J by 3 bases, with 15 bases between.

The chain combines TRBV6-5 with TRBJ2-7; D is perhaps TRBD1 or TRBD2 (5 bases each). The germline V gene encodes CDR1 MNHEY and CDR2 SVGAGI. V was clipped by 2 bases and J by 6 bases, with 11 bases between them. The CDR3 extends over 13 amino acids. The CDR3 sequence: CASSYGAGTEQYF. For the CDR3, the DNA is TGTGCCAGCAGTTACGGGGCAGGGACCGAGCAGTACTTC.

This clone came up once. The CDR3 bases are TGTGCCAGCAGCCCTCCTAGCGGGGGACAAGAGACCCAGTACTTC. Amino acids: CASSPPSGGQETQYF. This sequence joins TRBV11-2 and TRBJ2-5, with TRBD2 identical over 10 bases. Trimming removed 5 bases from V and 2 bases from J; junction bases left unmatched: 5. This CDR3 is 15 amino acids long. Germline V lookup: CDR1 SGHAT, CDR2 FQNNGV.

The chain is built from TRBV11-2 and TRBJ2-1; perhaps TRBD2 as D (6 bases). V was pared by 1 base and J by 8 bases, with 12 bases between. Germline V lookup: CDR1 SGHAT, CDR2 FQNNGV. The CDR3 contains 14 residues. This CDR3 reads CASSLGAGTDEQFF. The CDR3 DNA follows: TGTGCCAGCAGCTTAGGGGCGGGGACGGATGAGCAGTTCTTC. Using reference TRBV11-2 and TRBJ2-1 for the parts outside the CDR3, the full variable domain is EAGVAQSPRYKIIEKRQSVAFWCNPISGHATLYWYQQILGQGPKLLIQFQNNGVVDDSQLPKDRFSAERLKGVDSTLKIQPAKLEDSAVYLCASSLGAGTDEQFFGPGTRLTVL.

V usage is TRBV6-5 and J usage is TRBJ2-7; TRBD2 matches at 9 bases. Trimming cost V 2 bases and J 3 bases; bases outside gene matches: 8. The CDR3 spans 16 residues. Germline V gives CDR1 MNHEY, CDR2 SVGAGI. The CDR3 region has the DNA TGTGCCAGCAGTTACCAGCACCCTAGCGGGGACTACGAGCAGTACTTC. It encodes CASSYQHPSGDYEQYF.

This rearrangement joins TRBV28 to TRBJ2-4; 9 positions match TRBD2. Germline CDR1 is MDHEN and CDR2 is SYDVKM. Unmatched junction bases numbered 21, after V lost 5 bases and J lost 1 base. The CDR3 loop spans 21 amino acids. CDR3 in amino acids: CASSPLPSGGLYTLAKNIQYF. CDR3 in DNA: TGTGCCAGCAGTCCACTACCCAGCGGGGGGCTCTATACTCTGGCCAAAAACATTCAGTACTTC.

The chain has TRBV5-1 and TRBJ2-7; 8 bases fit TRBD1. This CDR3 is built from 14 residues. Trimming at V came to 5 bases and at J to 3 bases, leaving 7 bases not matched to a gene. Germline V gene lookup returns CDR1 SGHRS and CDR2 YFSETQ. CDR3 region: CASSFGQGIYEQYF. As DNA, the CDR3 is TGCGCCAGCAGTTTCGGACAGGGTATCTACGAGCAGTACTTC.

This clone came up once. This chain uses TRBV4-1 with TRBJ2-7; 9 positions agree with TRBD2. Unmatched junction bases numbered 5, after V lost 5 bases and J lost 0 bases. Germline assignment: CDR1 MGHRA and CDR2 YSYEKL. This CDR3 has 15 amino acids. The CDR3 nucleotides are TGCGCCAGCAGCAAGGGAGCGGGGGGCTCCTACGAGCAGTACTTC. Protein sequence: CASSKGAGGSYEQYF.

This chain links TRBV4-2 with TRBJ1-2, with a tentative D call TRBD1 (6 bases). CDR1 is LGHNA and CDR2 is YNFKEQ in the germline V gene. Trimming stripped 3 bases from V and 4 bases from J, with 15 bases between. This CDR3 is 15 amino acids long. In nucleotides, the CDR3 is TGTGCCAGCAGCCACCTAGGCGAAGGGGGCTATGGCTACACCTTC. Residues: CASSHLGEGGYGYTF.